The sample holds a few counts of the clone carrying this T cell receptor beta chain. The antigen is not known. The sample originates from a study of beta chain features in type 1 diabetes. Purity exceeding 95% was reached by all sorted populations. This CDR3 comprises 17 residues. Germline V gene data show CDR1 as LGHNA and CDR2 as YNFKEQ. With V trimmed by 0 bases and J by 1 base, 4 bases remained unmatched. Since all of the isolated RNA was reverse transcribed, expressed TCRB transcripts were what got sequenced. TCRdb keeps only in-frame clones here, not all; method: immunoSEQ multiplex PCR. The sample holds hundreds of thousands of clones, roughly 13% seen once. General observations from the study: Shortening that was moderate but significant affected the TCRB CDR3s of Type 1 diabetes patients in all four CD4+ subsets. Researchers caution that PCR might favor shorter templates, equally among patients and controls. Lower insertion and higher deletion counts appeared at VDJ junctions in type 1 diabetes patients. Naive, central memory and regulatory TCRB repertoires appeared more similar among patients than healthy donors.

The chain couples TRBV4-2 to TRBJ1-5, with TRBD1 matching 9 bases. The specimen was naive CD4+ T cells from blood. This clonotype was obtained from a man between 18 and 29 years old with type 1 diabetes. The CDR3 protein is CASSQETGGESNQPQHF. The DNA of the CDR3 is TGTGCCAGCAGCCAAGAAACAGGGGGCGAGAGCAATCAGCCCCAGCATTTT.